This TCR beta chain was captured in a study of post-analysis software for immune sequencing data. Study-level information: Recorded disease courses covered relapsing-remitting, secondary progressive and progressive-relapsing multiple sclerosis. Some patients had no subtype annotation. Whole-study results and caveats: Compared with controls, patients had more of five TRBV segments, including TRBV5-6, TRBV5-1 and TRBV20-1. Significantly decreased normalized Chao1 diversity was recorded for multiple sclerosis patients relative to controls.

Incorporated into the TCR beta cDNA libraries were unique molecular identifiers, which served to reduce PCR and sequencing biases. The source material, about 0.9 to 10 million T cells, gave rise to roughly 0.5 million cDNA molecules. TCRdb used MiXCR to reprocess the PCR reads, holding one entry per CDR3 protein. The sample records about 800,000 distinct CDR3 sequences, just under 30% being singletons. A single count supports this clonotype. Its antigen is currently unknown. Germline V gives CDR1 SQVTM, CDR2 ANQGSEA. Deletions cut 4 bases from V and 4 bases from J, with 16 bases between. This CDR3 has 14 amino acids.

Sequenced material: blood. This clonotype originated in a girl aged 5-17 years with multiple sclerosis. The genes are TRBV29-1 and TRBJ1-2; D perhaps matches TRBD1 (6 bases). This chain's CDR3 is CSVVSIRGGYGYTF. The CDR3 coding sequence is TGCAGCGTTGTCTCGATTAGGGGGGGCTATGGCTACACCTTC.